This T cell receptor beta chain was observed in a study of early T cells in non-severe SARS-CoV-2 infection. Study details: Bulk RNA from unsorted whole blood was sequenced; chains were unpaired. Study-level results: The VDJdb matching leaned toward anti-spike CD8 responses and overlooked private and CD4 specificities.

cDNA molecules, individually, were tagged with unique molecular identifiers. MiXCR, applied by TCRdb to the 5' RACE reads, yields one record per CDR3 protein. The sample lists over 25,000 distinct CDR3 sequences; around 7% were seen once. This clonotype was seen more than once but under ten times. Antigen unknown. Trimming removed 8 bases from V and 6 bases from J, with 10 bases in between. Germline CDR1 SGHTA, CDR2 FQGNSA. The CDR3 loop spans 12 amino acids. Sequenced material: whole blood. The source of this sequence is an adult who was a healthcare worker with PCR-confirmed SARS-CoV-2 infection or an uninfected control (not recorded which). The chain is built from TRBV7-2 and TRBJ2-2; tentatively, D is TRBD2 (5 bases). The CDR3 loop is CASGSRAGELFF. The CDR3, as DNA: TGTGCCAGCGGGTCGAGGGCCGGGGAGCTGTTTTTT.